A single sample is the source of the 28 T cell receptor beta chains below, sequenced in a study of blood T cell repertoires in COVID-19. The protocol was immunoSEQ multiplex PCR, while the TCRdb copy is restricted to in-frame clones and leaves out a portion. The data show tens of thousands of clones, around nine tenths seen once. Input material: peripheral blood. Receptor source: an elderly woman with active COVID-19.

The chain has TRBV5-1 and TRBJ1-1; no clear D gene. The CDR3 is made up of 14 amino acids. V lost 2 bases, J lost 3 bases, and 11 bases lay in between. Looked up from germline, CDR1 is SGHRS and CDR2 is YFSETQ. Written as DNA, the CDR3 is TGCGCCAGCAGCTTTATTGACGGGTACACTGAAGCTTTCTTT. Protein sequence: CASSFIDGYTEAFF.

This clone appeared a single time. The gene calls are TRBV28 and TRBJ1-6, with D tentatively TRBD1 (5 bases). V gave up 6 bases and J gave up 6 bases, with 18 bases separating them. Germline values: CDR1 MDHEN, CDR2 SYDVKM. The CDR3 runs to 16 residues. The CDR3 is CASSPYTGALNSPLHF. CDR3 in DNA: TGTGCCAGCAGCCCGTACACAGGTGCCCTTAATTCACCCCTCCACTTT.

The V call is TRBV7-9, the J call TRBJ2-3, with 8 bases identical to TRBD2. Trimming cost V 1 base and J 3 bases; bases outside gene matches: 9. Germline CDR1 and CDR2: SEHNR and FQNEAQ (reference sequence). This CDR3 has 17 amino acids. Here the CDR3 DNA reads TGTGCCAGCAGCTTAGGCGTCGGGGGACTAGGGACAGATACGCAGTATTTT. Amino acids: CASSLGVGGLGTDTQYF. Full variable domain (rest looked up from reference TRBV7-9 and TRBJ2-3): DTGVSQNPRHKITKRGQNVTFRCDPISEHNRLYWYRQTLGQGPEFLTYFQNEAQLEKSRLLSDRFSAERPKGSFSTLEIQRTEQGDSAMYLCASSLGVGGLGTDTQYFGPGTRLTVL.

The rearrangement joins TRBV28 to TRBJ2-1, with 14 bases aligning to TRBD2. Germline V gene sequence: CDR1 MDHEN, CDR2 SYDVKM. This CDR3 region has 17 residues. Trimming removed 11 bases from V and 3 bases from J; junction bases left unmatched: 12. CDR3 bases: TGTGCCTGCGAACCGGGACTAGCGGGAGCTGGCTACAATGAGCAGTTCTTC. Translated: CACEPGLAGAGYNEQFF.

The rearrangement uses TRBV5-4 and TRBJ1-1, with D uncertain. Germline V lookup: CDR1 SGHNT, CDR2 YYREEE (reference sequence). This CDR3 comprises 13 residues. Trimming pared 4 bases from V and 4 bases from J, leaving 11 bases between. CDR3 region: CASSGGWGTEAFF. The CDR3 coding sequence is TGTGCCAGCAGCGGAGGGTGGGGCACTGAAGCTTTCTTT.

The chain uses TRBV2 and TRBJ2-7, with 11 bases matching TRBD2. CDR1 is SNHLY, CDR2 FYNNEI, per germline. V gave up 8 bases and J gave up 4 bases; unmatched junction bases: 7. The CDR3 length is 14 residues. The CDR3 spells CASSRGLAVYEQYF. The CDR3 DNA reads as TGTGCCAGCTCCAGGGGACTAGCGGTTTACGAGCAGTACTTC.

The chain carries TRBV19 and TRBJ2-2; D is unclear. The CDR3 totals 12 residues. V gave up 4 bases and J gave up 2 bases, with 2 bases separating them. Germline V lookup: CDR1 LNHDA, CDR2 SQIVND (reference sequence). The DNA for the CDR3 is TGTGCCAGTAGTACTAACACCGGGGAGCTGTTTTTT. This gives the protein CASSTNTGELFF.

The gene calls are TRBV7-2 and TRBJ2-3; D gene uncertain. The CDR3 spans 13 residues. V was pared by 5 bases and J by 6 bases, with 12 bases between. CDR1 and CDR2 (germline): SGHTA, FQGNSA. CDR3 nucleotide sequence: TGTGCCAGCAGCCCTACGTCCTGGGATACGCAGTATTTT. Its translation: CASSPTSWDTQYF.

There are a few counts of this clone. V gene TRBV14 combines with J gene TRBJ2-7; perhaps TRBD1 as D (7 bases). CDR1 and CDR2 (germline): SGHDN, FVKESK. This CDR3 has 14 amino acids. V lost 1 base and J lost 6, with 13 bases in between. The CDR3 DNA follows: TGTGCCAGCAGCCAAGTGAGCCAGGGGGGCGAGCAGTACTTC. Protein sequence: CASSQVSQGGEQYF.

As for this clone: Compared with germline, one end of the junction differs, possibly owing to a read error. The rearrangement links TRBV6-2 or TRBV6-3 to TRBJ2-7; D may be TRBD1 (5 bases). The CDR3 is made up of 14 amino acids. Looked up from germline, CDR1 is MNHEY and CDR2 is SVGEGT. The CDR3 region has the DNA TGTACCAGCAGTTTCCAGGGCCGGAACCCCGAGCAGTACTTC. This codes for CTSSFQGRNPEQYF.

This clone has a handful of counts. V usage is TRBV7-9 and J usage is TRBJ2-7, with TRBD1 identical over 9 bases. CDR1 is SEHNR and CDR2 is FQNEAQ in the germline V gene (reference sequence). Trimming removed 4 bases from V and 4 bases from J; junction bases left unmatched: 20. CDR3 length: 19 residues. This CDR3 reads CASSSLGAGQGSRGYEQYF. The CDR3, as DNA: TGTGCCAGCAGCTCTTTGGGGGCGGGACAGGGTTCCCGAGGGTACGAGCAGTACTTC.

V is TRBV6-5 and J is TRBJ1-4; no clear D. Per germline, CDR1 MNHEY and CDR2 SVGAGI. There are 15 residues in the CDR3. The V end was cut by 0 bases, the J end by 8 bases, with 13 bases between. Here the CDR3 DNA reads TGTGCCAGCAGTTACTCGATTCGTCCCCAGGAAAAACTGTTTTTT. Its translation is CASSYSIRPQEKLFF.

For the CDR3, the DNA is TGTGCCAGCTCACCAGCGGGGCGGTACAATGAGCAGTTCTTC. This translates into CASSPAGRYNEQFF. The chain has TRBV18 and TRBJ2-1, with a weak D call TRBD2 (6 bases). Germline CDR1 and CDR2: KGHSH and LQKENI. CDR3 size: 14 residues. V lost 2 bases and J lost 4, with 9 bases in between.

The J gene is TRBJ2-7, the V gene TRBV23-1, with D unresolved. TRBV23-1 falls under the ORF class, with uncertain function. V lost 1 base and J 5 bases, leaving 12 bases between the germline ends. The CDR3 is 14 residues long. CDR3 in DNA: TGCGCCAGCAGTCAATATCAACAGACCCACGAGCAGTACTTC. This codes for CASSQYQQTHEQYF.

The chain is built from TRBV2 and TRBJ2-2; D may be TRBD2 (5 bases). The CDR3 is 15 amino acids. Germline CDR1 reads SNHLY; CDR2 reads FYNNEI. Trimming stripped 2 bases from V and 0 bases from J, with 7 bases between. DNA of the CDR3: TGTGCCAGCAGTGAACCAGCGGCGAACACCGGGGAGCTGTTTTTT. Protein: CASSEPAANTGELFF.

The V gene is TRBV5-1, the J gene TRBJ1-1; 9 bases match TRBD1. Germline lookup yields CDR1 SGHRS and CDR2 YFSETQ. This CDR3 spans 14 amino acids. The trim removed 1 base at V and 11 bases at J, leaving 9 bases unmatched. The CDR3 region has the DNA TGCGCCAGCAGCTTGTTGGGACAGGGTGAATTGGCTTTCTTT. It translates to CASSLLGQGELAFF.

V usage is TRBV28 and J usage is TRBJ1-1; no definite D call. The CDR3 loop spans 14 amino acids. V lost 4 bases and J lost 2, with 11 bases in between. Germline CDR1 is MDHEN and CDR2 is SYDVKM. The CDR3 DNA follows: TGTGCCAGCAGTTCCCAGAGGCTTAACACTGAAGCTTTCTTT. This translates into CASSSQRLNTEAFF.

The chain recombines TRBV25-1 with TRBJ2-3; 8 nucleotides line up with TRBD2. The CDR3 is made up of 13 amino acids. CDR1 is MGHDK and CDR2 is SYGVNS in the germline V gene. V lost 5 bases and J lost 4; bases outside the gene matches: 2. This CDR3 is CASSLAGPDTQYF. CDR3 sequence (DNA): TGTGCCAGCAGTCTAGCGGGCCCAGATACGCAGTATTTT.

The rearrangement joins TRBV2 to TRBJ2-7, with TRBD1 matching over 12 bases. Germline V gene lookup returns CDR1 SNHLY and CDR2 FYNNEI. The CDR3 spans 14 residues. Trimming at V came to 6 bases and at J to 7 bases, leaving 7 bases not matched to a gene. CDR3 bases: TGTGCCAGCAGGATGGGACAGGGGGCTTGGGAGCAGTACTTC. It specifies CASRMGQGAWEQYF.

This clone was observed a few times. The chain is built from TRBV7-3 and TRBJ2-7; TRBD1 is a possible D gene (6 bases). V was trimmed by 3 bases and J by 2 bases, leaving 8 bases between them. The CDR3 covers 13 residues. Germline-derived CDR1 and CDR2 are SGHTA and FQGTGA. This CDR3 reads CASSFGTTYEQYF. In nucleotides, the CDR3 is TGTGCCAGCAGCTTTGGGACAACCTACGAGCAGTACTTC.

This rearrangement joins TRBV2 to TRBJ1-1; D might be TRBD1 (6 bases). V was clipped by 6 bases and J by 6 bases, with 17 bases between them. The germline V gene encodes CDR1 SNHLY and CDR2 FYNNEI. The CDR3 totals 14 residues. The CDR3 is CASSVGGASAEAFF. CDR3 nucleotides: TGTGCCAGCAGCGTTGGGGGCGCATCCGCTGAAGCTTTCTTT.

The chain combines TRBV18 with TRBJ2-3; 12 bases are shared with TRBD2. The germline V gene encodes CDR1 KGHSH and CDR2 LQKENI. The CDR3 covers 15 residues. J was trimmed by 5 bases and V by 5 bases; bases with no gene match: 5. DNA of the CDR3: TGTGCCAGCTCATGGACTAGCGGGACCCAAGATACGCAGTATTTT. The encoded protein is CASSWTSGTQDTQYF.

This sequence joins TRBV5-4 and TRBJ1-2; 9 bases match TRBD1. The V gene end was trimmed by 4 bases and the J gene end by 4 bases; junction bases not matched to a gene: 5. CDR3 length equals 14 residues. Per germline, CDR1 SGHNT and CDR2 YYREEE (reference sequence). This chain's CDR3 is CASSPRTGVYGYTF. The CDR3 DNA follows: TGTGCCAGCAGCCCACGGACAGGGGTCTATGGCTACACCTTC.

The chain combines TRBV6-2 or TRBV6-3 with TRBJ1-4; D uncertain. Germline V gene sequence: CDR1 MNHEY, CDR2 SVGEGT. The CDR3 spans 15 residues. Trimming stripped 0 bases from V and 0 bases from J, with 5 bases between. CDR3 DNA sequence: TGTGCCAGCAGTTACTCGAGAGCAACTAATGAAAAACTGTTTTTT. It encodes CASSYSRATNEKLFF.

The chain combines TRBV5-1 with TRBJ1-5; tentatively, D is TRBD1 (5 bases). Looked up from germline, CDR1 is SGHRS and CDR2 is YFSETQ. CDR3 length equals 15 residues. V lost 0 bases, J lost 0 bases, and 7 bases lay in between. The CDR3 region is CASSLAGGSNQPQHF. CDR3 nucleotides: TGCGCCAGCAGCTTGGCCGGGGGTAGCAATCAGCCCCAGCATTTT.

The chain uses TRBV18 and TRBJ2-7; 8 bases match TRBD1. Germline V gene lookup returns CDR1 KGHSH and CDR2 LQKENI. V trimming: 1 base; J trimming: 2 bases; junction bases outside the gene matches: 7. The CDR3 contains 16 residues. The CDR3 sequence: CASSPRGQGTTYEQYF. CDR3 sequence (DNA): TGTGCCAGCTCACCACGCGGACAGGGTACTACCTACGAGCAGTACTTC. Full variable domain (outside the CDR3, taken from reference TRBV18 and TRBJ2-7): NAGVMQNPRHLVRRRGQEARLRCSPMKGHSHVYWYRQLPEEGLKFMVYLQKENIIDESGMPKERFSAEFPKEGPSILRIQQVVRGDSAAYFCASSPRGQGTTYEQYFGPGTRLTVT.

The chain links TRBV6-2 or TRBV6-3 to TRBJ2-5; perhaps TRBD2 as D (6 bases). Germline CDR1 MNHEY, CDR2 SVGEGT. CDR3 length: 14 residues. Trimming took off 5 bases at V and 7 bases at J, with 17 bases between the two ends. CDR3 coding DNA: TGTGCCAGCAGTGCCGGACTATCCGGGGGGACCCAGTACTTC. Its protein is CASSAGLSGGTQYF.

The gene calls are TRBV2 and TRBJ2-7; TRBD2 might be the D (5 bases). With 7 bases removed from V and 7 bases from J, the gap between germline ends came to 17 bases. This CDR3 contains 13 residues. The germline gives CDR1 SNHLY, CDR2 FYNNEI. CDR3 bases: TGTGCCAGCAAGGGCGGGTCCAATTATGAGCAGTACTTC. It encodes CASKGGSNYEQYF.